The source of this T cell receptor beta chain is a study of blood T cell repertoires in COVID-19. Turning to the study itself: Both acute and convalescent COVID-19 samples were obtained from the United States, Italy and Spain. PBMCs, B-cell-depleted T cells, or T cells were the source of the cDNA or gDNA that made up the material.

Per the original methods: How many nucleated cells were present was estimated from reference gene primer amplification. Data came from immunoSEQ multiplex PCR; TCRdb stores just in-frame clones and leaves some out. The D gene and trimming were derived from the DNA, and the V and J assignments and clone size from that table. This sample carries about 75,000 clones, over 80% of them seen once, and the ten largest clones take more than 5.5%. The CDR3 length is 12 residues. CDR1 is MNHEY and CDR2 is SVGAGI in the germline V gene. Between the trimmed V and J ends, which lost 6 bases and 4 bases, there was a span of 9 bases.

Sequenced: peripheral blood. The chain couples TRBV6-5 to TRBJ2-5, with D possibly being TRBD1 (6 bases). The TCR was taken from a woman aged 45-60 years with acute or convalescent COVID-19. The DNA of the CDR3 is TGTGCCAGCAGGCAGACAGGAGAGACCCAGTACTTC. Protein: CASRQTGETQYF.